Each of the 21 T cell receptor beta chains below was sequenced from the same sample in a study of patients and donors after allogeneic stem cell transplantation. Via MiXCR, TCRdb re-called the RT-PCR reads, giving one row per CDR3 protein. Here the sample spans 410,000 or so distinct CDR3 sequences, more than 15% being singletons. The specimen was blood, either unsorted or a sorted T cell fraction (not recorded which). These receptors were taken from a human donor who was either an allogeneic HSCT recipient or a stem cell or donor lymphocyte infusion donor (not recorded which). It is not recorded whose cells these are; they may come from a transplant donor.

As for this clonotype: This is likely a read error, given that the CDR3 carries no conserved phenylalanine or tryptophan at its end. It is unclear where the CDR3 begins or ends on the DNA, so no DNA is shown, and the CDR3 is as TCRdb lists it. The genes are TRBV6-4 and TRBJ2-7. Germline V gene sequence: CDR1 MRHNA, CDR2 SNTAGT. The CDR3 is 8 residues long, counting both termini. The CDR3: CASSDPRL.

V usage is TRBV25-1 and J usage is TRBJ1-5, with 7 bases that match TRBD1. Trimming removed 5 bases from V and 2 bases from J; junction bases left unmatched: 9. The CDR3 is 16 amino acids. From germline, CDR1 is MGHDK and CDR2 SYGVNS. The DNA of the CDR3 is TGTGCCAGCAGTCCACCGGGACAGTCGGGCAATCAGCCCCAGCATTTT. This gives the protein CASSPPGQSGNQPQHF.

The V and J genes are TRBV6-2 or TRBV6-3 and TRBJ2-1; D ambiguous. There are 15 residues in the CDR3. V dropped 6 bases and J dropped 2 bases, with 14 bases sitting between them. Germline V gene data show CDR1 as MNHEY and CDR2 as SVGEGT. As DNA, the CDR3 is TGTGCCAGCAGCTCCCACCGAAGCGCCTACAATGAGCAGTTCTTC. This gives the protein CASSSHRSAYNEQFF.

This clonotype was counted only a few times. The chain links TRBV5-1 to TRBJ1-1; D ambiguous. Trimming shortened V by 4 bases and J by 1 base, and 17 bases separated the two germline ends. The CDR3 consists of 16 residues. Germline loops: CDR1 SGHRS, CDR2 YFSETQ. This CDR3 is CASSRAPLRPNTEAFF. The CDR3 nucleotides are TGCGCCAGCAGCCGCGCCCCCCTTCGGCCGAACACTGAAGCTTTCTTT.

The table lists this clonotype with a few counts. The chain employs TRBV28 and TRBJ2-7, with TRBD1 identical over 7 bases. The germline CDR1 and CDR2 sequences are MDHEN and SYDVKM. Trimming removed 9 bases from V and 5 bases from J; junction bases left unmatched: 7. The CDR3 spans 12 residues. Here the CDR3 DNA reads TGTGCCAGTAGACAGGGTGGTGACGAGCAGTACTTC. Protein product: CASRQGGDEQYF.

V is TRBV5-6 and J is TRBJ2-7; D may be TRBD1 (6 bases). V lost 6 bases, J lost 7 bases, and 14 bases lay in between. The CDR3 length is 12 residues. CDR1 SGHDT and CDR2 YYEEEE come from the germline V gene. CDR3 sequence (DNA): TGTGCCAGCACACAGGGAAAGGGGGAGCAGTACTTC. As protein: CASTQGKGEQYF.

This clonotype came up a few times. This sequence joins TRBV20-1 and TRBJ1-6; perhaps TRBD1 as D (6 bases). The CDR3 contains 14 residues. Germline CDR1 DFQATT, CDR2 SNEGSKA (reference sequence). V was cut by 0 bases and J by 14 bases, with 17 bases left in between. CDR3 DNA: TGCAGTGCTAGAGATCTCGGACAGAAGTTCACCCTCCACTTT. It yields the protein CSARDLGQKFTLHF.

Regarding this clonotype: It may be a read error: a sequence one base away is much more abundant. The chain employs TRBV5-1 and TRBJ2-7; 12 nucleotides align to TRBD2. CDR3 size: 15 residues. Per germline, CDR1 SGHRS and CDR2 YFSETQ. V trimming: 3 bases; J trimming: 2 bases; junction bases outside the gene matches: 3. CDR3 bases: TGCGCCAGCAGCTCACTAGCGGGAGGCACCTACGAGCAGTACTTC. Translation gives CASSSLAGGTYEQYF.

This clonotype was counted between two and nine times. The chain carries TRBV5-5 and TRBJ1-1; no firm D call. The CDR3 consists of 14 residues. The germline gives CDR1 SGHKS, CDR2 YYEKEE (reference sequence). Trimming removed 1 base from V and 2 bases from J, with 9 bases in between. The CDR3 is CASSLLRLNTEAFF. DNA for the CDR3: TGTGCCAGCAGCTTGCTAAGGCTTAACACTGAAGCTTTCTTT.

There are a few counts of this clonotype. The chain carries TRBV7-2 and TRBJ2-3; 9 bases map to TRBD2. This CDR3 has 16 amino acids. Germline V lookup: CDR1 SGHTA, CDR2 FQGNSA. The V and J ends lost 6 bases and 2 bases, in that order; junction bases with no gene match: 9. The CDR3 loop is CASSQGLAGDTDTQYF. DNA of the CDR3: TGTGCCAGCAGTCAGGGACTAGCTGGGGACACAGATACGCAGTATTTT.

This clonotype has more than one count but fewer than ten. V gene TRBV10-3 combines with J gene TRBJ2-2, with D possibly being TRBD2 (7 bases). CDR1 and CDR2 (germline): ENHRY, SYGVKD. Trimming cost V 8 bases and J 2 bases, with 15 bases left between them. The CDR3 sequence is 15 residues long. CDR3 region: CAIERGGANTGELFF. The CDR3 bases are TGTGCCATCGAACGTGGGGGGGCCAACACCGGGGAGCTGTTTTTT.

This clonotype was seen a handful of times. This chain connects TRBV7-9 to TRBJ2-3; D might be TRBD2 (6 bases). The V gene's germline CDR1 is SEHNR and CDR2 FQNEAQ (reference sequence). CDR3 size: 13 residues. V was cut by 7 bases and J by 4 bases, with 12 bases left in between. In DNA form, the CDR3 reads TGTGCCAGCACCCGGGACTTGTCAGATACGCAGTATTTT. It codes for CASTRDLSDTQYF.

There are many counts of this clonotype. The rearrangement joins TRBV7-6 to TRBJ2-1, with D possibly TRBD2 on 6 matching bases. CDR1 and CDR2 from the germline V gene are SGHVS and FNYEAQ. The length of the CDR3 is 12 residues. The ends were cut back, 1 base at V and 9 bases at J, with 7 bases in the middle. The CDR3 DNA sequence: TGTGCCAGCAGCTTAGACGGGGGTGAGCAGTTCTTC. As protein: CASSLDGGEQFF.

This sequence joins TRBV18 and TRBJ1-2; 11 positions match TRBD1. This CDR3 contains 14 residues. The germline V gene encodes CDR1 KGHSH and CDR2 LQKENI. V lost 4 bases, J lost 6 bases, and 4 bases stayed unmatched. The CDR3 sequence: CASSLRDRGNGYTF. CDR3 nucleotide sequence: TGTGCCAGCTCACTCCGGGACAGGGGGAATGGCTACACCTTC. Full variable domain (missing parts from reference TRBV18 and TRBJ1-2): NAGVMQNPRHLVRRRGQEARLRCSPMKGHSHVYWYRQLPEEGLKFMVYLQKENIIDESGMPKERFSAEFPKEGPSILRIQQVVRGDSAAYFCASSLRDRGNGYTFGSGTRLTVV.

Many counts were recorded for this clonotype. V and J are TRBV7-9 and TRBJ2-7; D ambiguous. Germline CDR1 is SEHNR and CDR2 is FQNEAQ (reference sequence). This CDR3 comprises 11 residues. Trimming removed 2 bases from V and 6 bases from J, with 5 bases in between. This chain's CDR3 is CASSLRFEQYF. The CDR3 DNA follows: TGTGCCAGCAGCTTACGGTTCGAGCAGTACTTC.

The V call is TRBV20-1, the J call TRBJ1-5; 9 positions match TRBD1. The CDR3 totals 14 residues. Trimming cost V 3 bases and J 3 bases; bases outside gene matches: 3. From germline, CDR1 is DFQATT and CDR2 SNEGSKA (reference sequence). CDR3 sequence reads: CSASRDRDNQPQHF. The CDR3 nucleotides are TGCAGTGCTAGCCGGGACAGGGACAATCAGCCCCAGCATTTT.

This clonotype was observed a handful of times. The chain couples TRBV6-5 to TRBJ1-6; unclear D gene. Germline-derived CDR1 and CDR2 are MNHEY and SVGAGI. The V end was cut by 2 bases, the J end by 1 base, with 9 bases between. The CDR3 sequence is 16 residues long. CDR3 sequence reads: CASSYKSSSYNSPLHF. The CDR3 DNA is TGTGCCAGCAGTTACAAAAGTTCGTCCTATAATTCACCCCTCCACTTT.

This clonotype was observed a handful of times. The chain is built from TRBV7-2 and TRBJ2-7; D is perhaps TRBD1 (5 bases). The V and J ends lost 2 bases and 0 bases respectively, with 11 bases between them. The CDR3 runs 15 residues. Germline-derived CDR1 and CDR2 are SGHTA and FQGNSA. The CDR3 region is CASSLSMTASYEQYF. DNA for the CDR3: TGTGCCAGCAGCTTATCCATGACAGCCTCCTACGAGCAGTACTTC.

This clonotype was counted a few times. The chain uses TRBV7-9 and TRBJ2-5; a possible D gene is TRBD2 (5 bases). Germline lookup yields CDR1 SEHNR and CDR2 FQNEAQ (reference sequence). V lost 0 bases and J lost 5, with 10 bases in between. This CDR3 contains 14 residues. CDR3 region: CASSLAGIQETQYF. CDR3 sequence (DNA): TGTGCCAGCAGCTTAGCCGGGATTCAGGAGACCCAGTACTTC. Looking up the rest from reference TRBV7-9 and TRBJ2-5 gives the full variable domain: DTGVSQNPRHKITKRGQNVTFRCDPISEHNRLYWYRQTLGQGPEFLTYFQNEAQLEKSRLLSDRFSAERPKGSFSTLEIQRTEQGDSAMYLCASSLAGIQETQYFGPGTRLLVL.

This chain connects TRBV20-1 to TRBJ2-1; a possible D gene is TRBD2 (5 bases). The V end lost 0 bases, the J end lost 6 bases, and 12 bases lay between the germline ends. This CDR3 has 14 residues. CDR1 DFQATT and CDR2 SNEGSKA come from the germline V gene (reference sequence). CDR3 in DNA: TGCAGTGCTAGAGACGGGGAACGGCTCAATGAGCAGTTCTTC. This codes for CSARDGERLNEQFF.

The chain uses TRBV19 and TRBJ1-1; no firm D call. This CDR3 has 12 amino acids. The germline V gene encodes CDR1 LNHDA and CDR2 SQIVND (reference sequence). V lost 3 bases to trimming and J lost 5 bases, with 7 bases between them. CDR3 residues: CASSIAGTEAFF. CDR3 DNA sequence: TGTGCCAGTAGTATTGCGGGAACTGAAGCTTTCTTT.